What follows is one T cell receptor beta chain and its context. Its cognate antigen is unknown. TCRdb ran MiXCR on the reads and lists one entry per CDR3 protein. Of under 150,000 distinct CDR3 sequences listed, 30% to 35% are singletons. Germline lookup yields CDR1 MGHDK and CDR2 SYGVNS. V was shortened by 7 bases and J by 0 bases, with 3 bases between the two germline ends. CDR3 length: 12 residues. This sample stems from a study of T cell repertoires in cytomegalovirus infection. About the study: As its CMV epitopes, the study selected recently identified HLA-C-restricted and well-studied HLA-B-restricted targets. It can be stated that public TCR beta signatures indicated CMV infection as well as a matching HLA type. Study-wide results and caveats: Dominant in the ex vivo response were TCR beta clonotypes restricted by HLA-C and specific for CMV. Totalled public TCR beta family frequency picked out people who carried CMV plus the relevant HLA.

The sequencing used CD8+ T cells from cultured PBMCs, collected from culture after CMV antigen stimulation. The TCR comes from a human donor in good health (CMV status not recorded). Some clones in this sample may be carry-over from other donors' samples. V is TRBV25-1 and J is TRBJ1-4, with D hard to call. As DNA, the CDR3 is TGTGCCAGCACGACAACTAATGAAAAACTGTTTTTT. The encoded protein is CASTTTNEKLFF.